The rows below give T cell receptor beta chains drawn from one sample of a study of molecular identifiers for immune sequencing clone quantification. TCRdb re-called the PCR reads through MiXCR, storing one row per CDR3 protein. The table includes more than 450,000 distinct CDR3 sequences, approximately 25% detected once. Sequencing used naive CD8+ T cells from blood, with Jurkat cell RNA spiked in. These receptors came from a human donor in good health. Some libraries in this study had Jurkat cell RNA spiked in. Each CDR3 is given with its conserved first and last residue. D genes are given only for firm matches. Not every row has a clone size; where given, it reads once, few, many or a size class.

TRBJ2-3 many TRBV9 - CASSPRVAVTDTQYF TGTGCCAGCAGCCCCCGGGTAGCGGTCACAGATACGCAGTATTTT
TRBJ2-1 many TRBV12-3/TRBV12-4 TRBD1 CASSFTGTGGYNEQFF TGTGCCAGCAGTTTCACCGGGACAGGAGGCTACAATGAGCAGTTCTTC
TRBJ1-2 few TRBV6-2/TRBV6-3 - CASSYRSQLYGYTF TGTGCCAGCAGTTACCGGTCACAGCTCTATGGCTACACCTTC
TRBJ2-3 many TRBV12-3/TRBV12-4 TRBD1 CASSSPTGAITDTQYF TGTGCCAGCAGTTCCCCAACAGGGGCCATCACAGATACGCAGTATTTT
TRBJ2-1 - TRBV11-2 - CASSLEGDFDEQFF TGTGCCAGCAGCTTAGAAGGGGACTTCGATGAGCAGTTCTTC
TRBJ2-6 - TRBV27 TRBD1 CASSSTARTGAGANVLTF TGTGCCAGCAGTTCGACCGCAAGAACAGGGGCTGGGGCCAACGTCCTGACTTTC
TRBJ2-6 many TRBV29-1 - CSVEAPPPAGANVLTF TGCAGCGTTGAAGCACCCCCGCCGGCCGGGGCCAACGTCCTGACTTTC
TRBJ1-3 - TRBV7-2 TRBD1 CASSQTGYNSGNTIYF TGTGCCAGCAGCCAGACAGGGTATAACTCTGGAAACACCATATATTTT
TRBJ2-3 - TRBV30 - CAWSVSRDTQYF TGTGCCTGGAGTGTATCCCGTGATACGCAGTATTTT
TRBJ2-1 few TRBV4-3 TRBD1 CASSQDTGGTIYNEQFF TGCGCCAGCAGCCAAGATACAGGGGGCACAATCTACAATGAGCAGTTCTTC
TRBJ1-2 few TRBV7-9 - CASSSDDRDRYGYTF TGTGCCAGCAGCTCCGATGATAGGGATAGATATGGCTACACCTTC
TRBJ2-7 many TRBV20-1 TRBD1 CSAGQGPHEQYF TGCAGTGCTGGACAGGGGCCCCACGAGCAGTACTTC
TRBJ1-5 many TRBV6-5 TRBD1 CASRPGTGGQPQHF TGTGCCAGCAGACCCGGGACAGGGGGTCAGCCCCAGCATTTT
TRBJ1-1 few TRBV4-3 - CASSQDTTGLNTEAFF TGCGCCAGCAGCCAAGATACCACAGGTTTGAACACTGAAGCTTTCTTT
TRBJ2-7 many TRBV27 TRBD1 CASSPGTGHYEQYF TGTGCCAGCAGTCCAGGGACAGGCCACTACGAGCAGTACTTC
TRBJ2-7 many TRBV7-2 - CASSRGQEGEQYF TGTGCCAGCAGCCGCGGACAGGAGGGCGAGCAGTACTTC
TRBJ2-7 - TRBV14 - CASSLTGLVSDEQYF TGTGCCAGCAGCCTGACAGGACTAGTGTCCGACGAGCAGTACTTC
TRBJ2-7 few TRBV4-1 TRBD1 CASSQVTGGPYEQYF TGCGCCAGCAGCCAAGTGACAGGGGGGCCCTACGAGCAGTACTTC
TRBJ2-7 many TRBV7-9 TRBD1 CASSPPQGAEQYF TGTGCCAGCAGCCCCCCACAGGGGGCTGAGCAGTACTTC
TRBJ1-5 few TRBV7-8 TRBD1 CASSRYSRDSSNQPQHF TGTGCCAGCAGCAGATACTCCCGGGACAGTAGCAATCAGCCCCAGCATTTT
TRBJ1-1 - TRBV4-3 - CVSSQEPGANTEAFF TGCGTCAGCAGCCAAGAACCGGGAGCGAACACTGAAGCTTTCTTT
TRBJ2-5 many TRBV28 - CASSFGGRTEYQETQYF TGTGCCAGCAGTTTTGGGGGTAGGACTGAGTACCAAGAGACCCAGTACTTC
TRBJ2-3 few TRBV12-3/TRBV12-4 TRBD1 CASSLRQGWNPDTQYF TGTGCCAGCAGCCTTAGACAGGGGTGGAACCCAGATACGCAGTATTTT
TRBJ2-1 once TRBV7-2 - CASSPGVIEQFF TGTGCCAGCAGCCCGGGAGTGATTGAGCAGTTCTTC
TRBJ2-7 - TRBV7-9 - CASSPKQGATYEQYF TGTGCCAGCAGCCCAAAACAGGGAGCCACCTACGAGCAGTACTTC
TRBJ2-1 - TRBV5-1 TRBD1 CASSYPRDRVANEQFF TGCGCCAGCAGCTACCCCCGGGACAGGGTTGCCAATGAGCAGTTCTTC
TRBJ2-3 few TRBV28 TRBD2 CASSTWTRGIDTQYF TGTGCCAGCAGTACTTGGACTAGGGGTATAGATACGCAGTATTTT
TRBJ2-4 many TRBV20-1 - CSARAFLVNIQYF TGCAGTGCTAGAGCGTTTCTGGTGAACATTCAGTACTTC
TRBJ2-1 - TRBV2 TRBD2 CASSLSGNYNEQFF TGTGCCAGCAGTCTCAGCGGGAACTACAATGAGCAGTTCTTC
TRBJ2-1 few TRBV4-1 TRBD2 CASSQEQGLAFSSYNEQFF TGCGCCAGCAGCCAAGAACAGGGACTAGCGTTTAGCTCCTACAATGAGCAGTTCTTC
TRBJ2-1 few TRBV6-5 - CASSPFLAETYNEQFF TGTGCCAGCAGCCCCTTTCTGGCGGAGACCTACAATGAGCAGTTCTTC
TRBJ2-2 - TRBV29-1 - CSVEDRLAGPGALFF TGCAGCGTTGAAGATCGGCTAGCTGGCCCCGGGGCGCTGTTTTTT
TRBJ2-5 - TRBV5-6 TRBD2 CASSLLASGSKETQYF TGTGCCAGCAGCTTGCTAGCTAGCGGATCGAAAGAGACCCAGTACTTC
TRBJ2-5 - TRBV29-1 - CSTGDRETQHF TGCAGCACAGGGGATCGGGAGACCCAGCACTTC
TRBJ2-3 few TRBV30 - CAWSYAADTQYF TGTGCCTGGAGCTATGCCGCAGATACGCAGTATTTT
TRBJ2-1 - TRBV4-2 - CASSQDRQGYNEQFF TGTGCCAGCAGCCAAGATCGCCAGGGCTACAATGAGCAGTTCTTC